The 6 T cell receptor beta chains below all came from one sample that was sequenced in a study of OX40 agonist ivuxolimab in advanced cancers. TCRdb's copy holds only in-frame clones and misses some; the assay was immunoSEQ multiplex PCR. Of about 62,000 clones listed, 85% are singletons. The material was CD4+ or CD8+ T cells sorted from blood, obtained in a trial of the OX40 agonist ivuxolimab. These receptors were collected from an adult with an advanced solid tumor such as melanoma, head and neck, liver or kidney cancer.

A single count supports this clone. The chain has TRBV4-1 and TRBJ2-3, with 7 positions matching TRBD1. This CDR3 has 16 amino acids. V lost 2 bases, J lost 2 bases, and 7 bases stayed unmatched. Looked up from germline, CDR1 is MGHRA and CDR2 is YSYEKL. CDR3 amino acids: CASSQKGQSLTDTQYF. The CDR3 DNA reads TGCGCCAGCAGCCAAAAGGGACAGTCCCTCACAGATACGCAGTATTTT.

A word on this clone: The junction differs from germline at one of its ends, possibly a read error. The chain employs TRBV6-6 and TRBJ2-7, with 7 bases fitting TRBD2. Germline V gene lookup returns CDR1 MNHNY and CDR2 SVGAGI (reference sequence). This CDR3 comprises 16 residues. CDR3 in amino acids: CAISSTPSGVSYEQYF. DNA for the CDR3: TGTGCCATCAGTTCCACCCCTAGCGGAGTCTCCTACGAGCAGTACTTC.

This rearrangement joins TRBV9 to TRBJ2-2; TRBD1 is a possible D gene (6 bases). The CDR3 totals 15 residues. V was trimmed by 1 base and J by 6 bases, leaving 13 bases between them. In germline, CDR1 is SGDLS, CDR2 YYNGEE. The CDR3 DNA follows: TGTGCCAGCAGCGTATCCGGACAGTCCTCCGGGGAGCTGTTTTTT. It encodes CASSVSGQSSGELFF.

This chain links TRBV10-1 with TRBJ2-5; 8 bases align to TRBD2. Losses at the gene ends were 0 bases for V and 1 base for J; bases not matched to a gene: 4. The CDR3 extends over 16 amino acids. CDR1 is WNHNN and CDR2 is SYGVQD in the germline V gene (reference sequence). CDR3 sequence reads: CASSESKRGTQETQYF. CDR3 nucleotides: TGCGCCAGCAGTGAGTCGAAGCGGGGGACCCAAGAGACCCAGTACTTC.

This chain joins TRBV19 and TRBJ2-1, with TRBD1 as a possible D gene (5 bases). Trimming removed 9 bases from V and 6 bases from J, with 12 bases in between. The CDR3 totals 12 residues. CDR1 is LNHDA, CDR2 SQIVND, per germline (reference sequence). The CDR3 sequence is CASSRQGNEQFF. CDR3 coding DNA: TGTGCCAGCTCACGCCAGGGCAATGAGCAGTTCTTC.

Only one count was recorded for this clone. V usage is TRBV5-6 and J usage is TRBJ1-1; tentatively, D is TRBD1 (6 bases). This CDR3 is 15 amino acids long. CDR1 is SGHDT, CDR2 YYEEEE, per germline. The V gene lost 2 bases and the J gene lost 1 base, with 12 bases spanning the gap. The CDR3 bases are TGTGCCAGCAGCTTAGGGGGACCGCAGAACACTGAAGCTTTCTTT. Translation gives CASSLGGPQNTEAFF.